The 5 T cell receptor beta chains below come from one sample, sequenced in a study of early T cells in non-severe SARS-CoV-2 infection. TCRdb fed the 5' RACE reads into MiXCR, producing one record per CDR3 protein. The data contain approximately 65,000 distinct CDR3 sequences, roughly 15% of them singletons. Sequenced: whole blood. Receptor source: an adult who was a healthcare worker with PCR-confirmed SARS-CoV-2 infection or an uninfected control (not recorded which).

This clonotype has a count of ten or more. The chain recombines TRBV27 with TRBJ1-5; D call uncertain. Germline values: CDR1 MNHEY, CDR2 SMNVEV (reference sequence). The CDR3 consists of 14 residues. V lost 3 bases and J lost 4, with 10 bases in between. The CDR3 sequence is CASSFSTGNQPQHF. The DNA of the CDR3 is TGTGCCAGCAGTTTTTCAACGGGGAATCAGCCCCAGCATTTT.

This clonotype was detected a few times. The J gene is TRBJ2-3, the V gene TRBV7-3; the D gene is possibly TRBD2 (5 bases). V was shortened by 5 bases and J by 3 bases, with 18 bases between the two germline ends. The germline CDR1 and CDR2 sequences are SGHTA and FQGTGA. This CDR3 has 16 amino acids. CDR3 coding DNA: TGTGCCAGCAGCCCCCGTGTTTCAAGCGGAACAGATACGCAGTATTTT. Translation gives CASSPRVSSGTDTQYF.

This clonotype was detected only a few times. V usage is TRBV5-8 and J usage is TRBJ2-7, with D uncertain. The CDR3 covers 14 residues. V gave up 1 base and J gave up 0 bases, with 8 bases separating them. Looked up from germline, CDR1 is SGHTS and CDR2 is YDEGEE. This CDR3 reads CASSLPGPSYEQYF. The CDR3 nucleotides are TGTGCCAGCAGCTTGCCAGGACCCTCCTACGAGCAGTACTTC.

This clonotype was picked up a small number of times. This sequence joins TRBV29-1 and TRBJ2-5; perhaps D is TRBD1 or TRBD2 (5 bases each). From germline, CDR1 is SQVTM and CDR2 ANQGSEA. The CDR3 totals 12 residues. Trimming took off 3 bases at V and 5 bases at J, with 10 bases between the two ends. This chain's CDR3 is CSVEIGDETQYF. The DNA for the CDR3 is TGCAGCGTTGAGATAGGGGACGAGACCCAGTACTTC.

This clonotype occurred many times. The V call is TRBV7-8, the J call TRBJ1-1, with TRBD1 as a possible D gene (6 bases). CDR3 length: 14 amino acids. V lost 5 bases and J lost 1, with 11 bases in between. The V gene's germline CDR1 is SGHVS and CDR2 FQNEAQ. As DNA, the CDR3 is TGTGCCAGCAGCAACAGGGAGGGGAACACTGAAGCTTTCTTT. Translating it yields CASSNREGNTEAFF. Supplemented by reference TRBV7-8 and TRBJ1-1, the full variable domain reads GAGVSQSPRYKVAKRGQDVALRCDPISGHVSLFWYQQALGQGPEFLTYFQNEAQLDKSGLPSDRFFAERPEGSVSTLKIQRTQQEDSAVYLCASSNREGNTEAFFGQGTRLTVV.